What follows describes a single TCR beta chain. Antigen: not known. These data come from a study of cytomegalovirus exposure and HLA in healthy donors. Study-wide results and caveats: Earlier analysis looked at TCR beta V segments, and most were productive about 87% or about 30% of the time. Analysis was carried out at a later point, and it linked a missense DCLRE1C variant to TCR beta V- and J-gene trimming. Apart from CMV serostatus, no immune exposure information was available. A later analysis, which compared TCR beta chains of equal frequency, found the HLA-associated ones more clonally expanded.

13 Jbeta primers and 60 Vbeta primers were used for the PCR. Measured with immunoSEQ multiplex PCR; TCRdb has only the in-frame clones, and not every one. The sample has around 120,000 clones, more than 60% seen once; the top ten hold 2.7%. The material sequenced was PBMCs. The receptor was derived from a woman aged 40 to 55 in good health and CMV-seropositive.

The CDR3 is CASSYTGGHGYTF. The CDR3 DNA reads as TGTGCCAGCAGCTACACAGGGGGCCATGGCTACACCTTC. This chain joins TRBV7-2 and TRBJ1-2, with 9 positions matching TRBD1. CDR1 and CDR2 (germline): SGHTA, FQGNSA. The J segment lost 6 bases and the V segment lost 4 bases, leaving 3 bases of the junction unmatched. The CDR3 is made up of 13 amino acids.